Listed below are T cell receptor beta chains from one sample, sequenced in a study of CD4 T cells in relation to SARS-CoV-2 and coronaviruses. Antigen specificity for these receptors is unknown. Sequencing was performed with immunoSEQ multiplex PCR; in TCRdb, only in-frame clones are kept and a portion is missing. Seen here are about 43,000 clones, over 70% observed once, and the top ten hold more than 1.3%. Sequencing input: naive CD4+ T cells from PBMCs, cultured in vitro. These receptor sequences come from an adult with COVID-19. Both conserved end residues are part of each CDR3. A D gene is named only where the DNA matches it firmly. Not every row has a clone size; where given, it reads once, few, many or a size class.

D | size | length | J | V | DNA | CDR3
. | . | 14 | TRBJ2-1 | TRBV30 | TGTGCCTGGAGTTTATTCCGGACTTCGGATGAGCAGTTCTTC | CAWSLFRTSDEQFF
. | few | 13 | TRBJ2-5 | TRBV9 | TGTGCCAGCAGCCCCAATTTTGAAGAGACCCAGTACTTC | CASSPNFEETQYF
. | . | 17 | TRBJ2-1 | TRBV7-2 | TGTGCCAGCAGCCTCACCTTTGGGACTTTGTCCTACAATGAGCAGTTCTTC | CASSLTFGTLSYNEQFF
TRBD2 | . | 16 | TRBJ2-1 | TRBV5-4 | TGTGCCAGCAGCCCAGGACTAGCGGGTATCTTCAATGAGCAGTTCTTC | CASSPGLAGIFNEQFF
. | . | 15 | TRBJ1-5 | TRBV3-1/TRBV3-2 | TGTGCCAGCAGCCAAGAGGGGGCCAGCAATCAGCCCCAGCATTTT | CASSQEGASNQPQHF
. | . | 13 | TRBJ1-2 | TRBV14 | TGTGCCAGCAGCCAAGACGTCGGGTTCGGCTACACCTTC | CASSQDVGFGYTF
TRBD1 | . | 13 | TRBJ1-6 | TRBV12-3/TRBV12-4 | TGTGCCAGCAGTTTCCAGGGGGCTTCACCCCTCCACTTT | CASSFQGASPLHF
. | . | 16 | TRBJ2-7 | TRBV7-2 | TGTGCCAGCAGCTTAGATTTTTGGACGGAGACCTACGAGCAGTACTTC | CASSLDFWTETYEQYF
TRBD2 | . | 15 | TRBJ2-3 | TRBV5-1 | TGCGCCAGCAGCTTACAAGCGGGAGGCACAGATACGCAGTATTTT | CASSLQAGGTDTQYF
TRBD1 | . | 13 | TRBJ1-1 | TRBV28 | TGTCGCGCCGGGACAGAAAGGGAGATATTGGCTTTCTTT | CRAGTEREILAFF
TRBD2 | . | 16 | TRBJ2-1 | TRBV5-4 | TGTGCCAGCAGCCACGCTAGCGGCTCTCCCTACAATGAGCAGTTCTTC | CASSHASGSPYNEQFF
. | . | 16 | TRBJ1-3 | TRBV7-9 | TGTGCCAGCAGCTTAGCGGGGGGCCGGCCGAGAAACACCATATATTTT | CASSLAGGRPRNTIYF
. | . | 16 | TRBJ1-5 | TRBV28 | TGTGCCAGCAGTTGGGGACGGGGACCTAGCAATCAGCCCCAGCATTTT | CASSWGRGPSNQPQHF
TRBD1 | . | 15 | TRBJ2-7 | TRBV7-2 | TGTGCCAGCAGTCAAACGACAGGGGGCCAGTACGAGCAGTACTTC | CASSQTTGGQYEQYF
. | . | 14 | TRBJ1-5 | TRBV18 | TGTGCCAGCTCACCAAACCAGGGAGATCAGCCCCAGCATTTT | CASSPNQGDQPQHF
. | . | 17 | TRBJ1-5 | TRBV6-1 | TGTGCCAGCAGTGCCCTAAGATACAGACAGGCTAATCAGCCCCAGCATTTT | CASSALRYRQANQPQHF
TRBD2 | . | 16 | TRBJ2-2 | TRBV2 | TGTGCCAGCAGTGAAAGAGGACTAGCGGGCGCCGGGGAGCTGTTTTTT | CASSERGLAGAGELFF
. | once | 12 | TRBJ2-3 | TRBV7-2 | TGTGCCAGCAGCTTAGACACAGATACGCAGTATTTT | CASSLDTDTQYF
. | . | 14 | TRBJ2-5 | TRBV5-5 | TGTGCCAGCAGCGGCAAGGGACTTCCTGAGACCCAGTACTTC | CASSGKGLPETQYF
TRBD2 | . | 16 | TRBJ2-1 | TRBV24-1 | TGTGCCACCAGTGATTCTGGGGGGGAGGGGTACAATGAGCAGTTCTTC | CATSDSGGEGYNEQFF
. | . | 16 | TRBJ2-7 | TRBV13 | TGTGCCAGCAGCCGAGGTAGGGCAGGGGTTTCCTACGAGCAGTACTTC | CASSRGRAGVSYEQYF
TRBD1 | . | 14 | TRBJ1-1 | TRBV4-1 | TGCGCCAGCAGCCAAGTTCCCGGGACAGGTGAAGCTTTCTTT | CASSQVPGTGEAFF
. | . | 11 | TRBJ2-7 | TRBV19 | TGTGCCAGTAGTAGCTCCCACGAGCAGTACTTC | CASSSSHEQYF
TRBD1 | once | 15 | TRBJ1-5 | TRBV6-5 | TGTGCCAGCAGCAGAGGACAGGGGGCTGGTGGACCCCAGCATTTT | CASSRGQGAGGPQHF
. | . | 15 | TRBJ2-7 | TRBV6-5 | TGTGCCAGCAGAGCAGGGTCCGGACATTCCTACGAGCAGTACTTC | CASRAGSGHSYEQYF
. | . | 17 | TRBJ2-1 | TRBV6-2/TRBV6-3 | TGTGCCAGCAGTTACGGCCTGGCTAGGGGGGTCATCAATGAGCAGTTCTTC | CASSYGLARGVINEQFF
TRBD1 | few | 14 | TRBJ1-1 | TRBV6-5 | TGTGCCAGCAGTTTTACAGGGGTTAGCACTGAAGCTTTCTTT | CASSFTGVSTEAFF
. | . | 14 | TRBJ2-7 | TRBV9 | TGTGCCAGCAGCGTAAACATCTACACCTACGAGCAGTACTTC | CASSVNIYTYEQYF
TRBD1 | . | 16 | TRBJ2-7 | TRBV6-5 | TGTGCCAGCAGTTACCTCCCCGGACAGGGTCTCTACGAGCAGTACTTC | CASSYLPGQGLYEQYF
. | . | 14 | TRBJ2-5 | TRBV30 | TGTGCCCTAAGGGGGTATAATCCATGGGAGACCCAGTACTTC | CALRGYNPWETQYF
. | . | 15 | TRBJ2-1 | TRBV19 | TGTGCCAGTAGTATACCCCCCTTGCCGGGGGTGGAGCAGTTCTTC | CASSIPPLPGVEQFF
TRBD1 | . | 15 | TRBJ1-2 | TRBV19 | TGTGCCAGTAGTATAGGAGAGGGGGCGAACTATGGCTACACCTTC | CASSIGEGANYGYTF
. | . | 14 | TRBJ2-2 | TRBV4-1 | TGCGCCAGCAGCCTAGGTCGGAACACCGGGGAGCTGTTTTTT | CASSLGRNTGELFF
. | . | 14 | TRBJ2-3 | TRBV6-1 | TGTGCCAGCAGTGAGCTCTGGAGCACAGATACGCAGTATTTT | CASSELWSTDTQYF
. | . | 14 | TRBJ1-2 | TRBV28 | TGTGCCAGCAGACAGACAGGTTTTTCTTATGGCTACACCTTC | CASRQTGFSYGYTF
. | . | 18 | TRBJ1-2 | TRBV30 | TGTGCCTGGAGTGTCCGGGACACCTCATATCTATTTAACTATGGCTACACCTTC | CAWSVRDTSYLFNYGYTF
. | . | 17 | TRBJ2-1 | TRBV30 | TGTGCCTGGAGTCGCGGAGCCTTTTCTTACTCCTACAATGAGCAGTTCTTC | CAWSRGAFSYSYNEQFF
. | . | 15 | TRBJ2-2 | TRBV6-2/TRBV6-3 | TGTGCCAGCAGTCGGGAAGGGCTGAACACCGGGGAGCTGTTTTTT | CASSREGLNTGELFF
. | . | 13 | TRBJ2-3 | TRBV9 | TGTGCCAGCAGCGTACTGGGCACAGATACGCAGTATTTT | CASSVLGTDTQYF
TRBD2 | . | 15 | TRBJ2-7 | TRBV19 | TGTGCCAGTAGTGCCCCCCTAGCGGGAGGGGACGAGCAGTACTTC | CASSAPLAGGDEQYF
. | . | 16 | TRBJ2-3 | TRBV14 | TGTGCCAGCAGCCAATCAGGCCGGGAGAGCACAGATACGCAGTATTTT | CASSQSGRESTDTQYF
TRBD2 | . | 14 | TRBJ2-1 | TRBV3-1/TRBV3-2 | TGTGCCAGCAGCCAAGATAGGACTAGCCCTGAGCAGTTCTTC | CASSQDRTSPEQFF
. | . | 16 | TRBJ2-7 | TRBV30 | TGTGCCTGGAGTGTGAGGCCGGACATTCGCTCCTACGAGCAGTACTTC | CAWSVRPDIRSYEQYF
TRBD2 | . | 15 | TRBJ2-1 | TRBV5-6 | TGTGCCAGCAGCTATACTAGCGGCTCCTACAATGAGCAGTTCTTC | CASSYTSGSYNEQFF
. | . | 15 | TRBJ2-5 | TRBV3-1/TRBV3-2 | TGTGCCAGCAGCCAAGGATCAGCCATCCAAGAGACCCAGTACTTC | CASSQGSAIQETQYF
. | . | 15 | TRBJ2-1 | TRBV5-1 | TGCGCCAGCAGCTTGGGTCCGATCGGGGTTGATGAGCAGTTCTTC | CASSLGPIGVDEQFF
. | . | 15 | TRBJ1-1 | TRBV9 | TGTGCCAGCAGCGCTAGTGGGGGGCGGAGTTCTGAAGCTTTCTTT | CASSASGGRSSEAFF
. | few | 13 | TRBJ1-1 | TRBV6-5 | TGTGCCAGCAGTTACCGGGGGCGAACTGAAGCTTTCTTT | CASSYRGRTEAFF
TRBD2 | . | 14 | TRBJ2-5 | TRBV7-8 | TGTGCCAGCAGCTTAGAACTAGCGGGAGAGACCCAGTACTTC | CASSLELAGETQYF
. | few | 14 | TRBJ2-7 | TRBV19 | TGTGCCAGTAGCGAGACAGCGCTTCTCTACGAGCAGTACTTC | CASSETALLYEQYF